The clone carrying this T cell receptor (beta chain) was picked up many times. Its target is unknown. The data originate from a study of CD8 T cells in ankylosing spondylitis. TCRdb processed the 5' RACE reads anew with MiXCR; each CDR3 protein has one entry. The table records over 150,000 distinct CDR3 sequences, 15% to 20% of them present only once. The CDR3 is 12 residues long. The ends were cut back, 6 bases at V and 3 bases at J, with 8 bases in the middle. The V gene's germline CDR1 is MNHEY and CDR2 SVGAGI. Study-wide results and caveats: Certain motif variants had earlier appeared in reactive arthritis synovial fluid and blood.

This chain uses TRBV6-5 with TRBJ1-1; tentatively, D is TRBD1 (5 bases). This TCR derives from a male donor under 30 with ankylosing spondylitis or in good health (not recorded which). The sample comprised blood, either unsorted or a sorted T cell fraction (not recorded which). The CDR3 sequence: CASRARDTEAFF. CDR3 DNA sequence: TGTGCCAGCAGGGCCAGGGACACTGAAGCTTTCTTT.